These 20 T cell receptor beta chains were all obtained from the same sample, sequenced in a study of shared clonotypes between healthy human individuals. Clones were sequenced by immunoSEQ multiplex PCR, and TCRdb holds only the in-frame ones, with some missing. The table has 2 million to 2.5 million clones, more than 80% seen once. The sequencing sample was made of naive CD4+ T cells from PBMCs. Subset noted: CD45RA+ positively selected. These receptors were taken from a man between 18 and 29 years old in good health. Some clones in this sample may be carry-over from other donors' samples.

The CDR3 DNA reads as TGTGCCAGTAGTCTTATACTTTCTGGGGCCAACGTCCTGACTTTC. Translated: CASSLILSGANVLTF. The rearrangement joins TRBV19 to TRBJ2-6; D is undetermined. The V and J ends lost 5 bases and 1 base respectively, with 9 bases between them. CDR3 length: 15 residues. Germline V CDR1 and CDR2: LNHDA, SQIVND (reference sequence). Using reference TRBV19 and TRBJ2-6 for the parts outside the CDR3, the full variable domain is DGGITQSPKYLFRKEGQNVTLSCEQNLNHDAMYWYRQDPGQGLRLIYYSQIVNDFQKGDIAEGYSVSREKKESFPLTVTSAQKNPTAFYLCASSLILSGANVLTFGAGSRLTVL.

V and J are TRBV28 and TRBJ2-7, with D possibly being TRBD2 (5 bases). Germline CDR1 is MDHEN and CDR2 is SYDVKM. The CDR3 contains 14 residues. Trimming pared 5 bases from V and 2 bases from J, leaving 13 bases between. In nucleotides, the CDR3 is TGTGCCAGCAGTATCTTGGGGAGCACCTACGAGCAGTACTTC. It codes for CASSILGSTYEQYF.

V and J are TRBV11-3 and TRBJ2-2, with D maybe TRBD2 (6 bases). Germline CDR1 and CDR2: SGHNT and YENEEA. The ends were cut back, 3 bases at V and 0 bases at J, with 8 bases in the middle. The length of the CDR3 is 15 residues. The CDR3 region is CASSFGGTNTGELFF. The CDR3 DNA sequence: TGTGCCAGCAGCTTTGGCGGGACGAACACCGGGGAGCTGTTTTTT.

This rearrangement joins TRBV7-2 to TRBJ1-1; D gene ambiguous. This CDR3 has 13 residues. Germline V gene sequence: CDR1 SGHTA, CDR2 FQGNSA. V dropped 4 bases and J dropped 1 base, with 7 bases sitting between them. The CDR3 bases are TGTGCCAGCAGCTCCTGGAAGAACACTGAAGCTTTCTTT. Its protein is CASSSWKNTEAFF.

The DNA for the CDR3 is TGCGCCAGCAGCGAGGGGACAGGGACGAGCAATCAGCCCCAGCATTTT. It codes for CASSEGTGTSNQPQHF. This rearrangement joins TRBV5-1 to TRBJ1-5, with 9 bases matching TRBD1. V gave up 4 bases and J gave up 1 base; unmatched junction bases: 6. Germline V gives CDR1 SGHRS, CDR2 YFSETQ. This CDR3 spans 16 amino acids.

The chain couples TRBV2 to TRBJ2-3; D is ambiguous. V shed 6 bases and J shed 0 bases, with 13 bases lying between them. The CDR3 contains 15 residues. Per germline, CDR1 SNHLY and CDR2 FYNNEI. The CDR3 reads CASRFSVPSTDTQYF. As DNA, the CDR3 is TGTGCCAGCAGGTTCAGCGTACCAAGCACAGATACGCAGTATTTT.

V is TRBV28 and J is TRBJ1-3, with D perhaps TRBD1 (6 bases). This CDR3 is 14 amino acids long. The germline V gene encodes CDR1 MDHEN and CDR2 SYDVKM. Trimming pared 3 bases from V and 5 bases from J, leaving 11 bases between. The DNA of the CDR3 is TGTGCCAGCAGTTTTCGACAGGTTCGAAACACCATATATTTT. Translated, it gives CASSFRQVRNTIYF.

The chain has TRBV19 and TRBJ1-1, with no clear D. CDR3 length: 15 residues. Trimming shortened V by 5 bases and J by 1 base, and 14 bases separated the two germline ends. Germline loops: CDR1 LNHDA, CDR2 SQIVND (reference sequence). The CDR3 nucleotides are TGTGCCAGTAGTGCCCCTCAGCGGAAGAACACTGAAGCTTTCTTT. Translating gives CASSAPQRKNTEAFF.

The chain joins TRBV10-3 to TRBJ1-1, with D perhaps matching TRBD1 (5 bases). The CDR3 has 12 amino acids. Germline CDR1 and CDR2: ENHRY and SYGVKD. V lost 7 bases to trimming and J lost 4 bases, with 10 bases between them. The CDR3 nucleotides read TGTGCCATCAAAGTAAGGGGCACTGAAGCTTTCTTT. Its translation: CAIKVRGTEAFF.

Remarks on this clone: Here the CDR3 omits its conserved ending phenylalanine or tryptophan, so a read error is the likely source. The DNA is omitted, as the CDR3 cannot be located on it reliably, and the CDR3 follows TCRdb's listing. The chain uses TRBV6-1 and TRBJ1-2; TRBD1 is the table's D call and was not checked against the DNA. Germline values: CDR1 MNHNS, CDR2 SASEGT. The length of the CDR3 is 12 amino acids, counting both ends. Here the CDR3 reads CASSHTGTARVD.

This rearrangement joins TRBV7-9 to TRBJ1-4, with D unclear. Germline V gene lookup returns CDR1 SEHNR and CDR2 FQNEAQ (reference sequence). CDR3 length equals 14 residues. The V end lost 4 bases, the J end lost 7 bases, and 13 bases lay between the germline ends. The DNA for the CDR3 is TGTGCCAGCAGCTCTCGAAGGGCGGTTGAAAAACTGTTTTTT. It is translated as CASSSRRAVEKLFF.

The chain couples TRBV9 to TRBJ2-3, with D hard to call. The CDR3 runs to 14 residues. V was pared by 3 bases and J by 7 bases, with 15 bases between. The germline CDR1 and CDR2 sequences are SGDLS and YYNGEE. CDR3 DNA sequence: TGTGCCAGCAGCGAGGCGGATCATACAAATACGCAGTATTTT. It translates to CASSEADHTNTQYF.

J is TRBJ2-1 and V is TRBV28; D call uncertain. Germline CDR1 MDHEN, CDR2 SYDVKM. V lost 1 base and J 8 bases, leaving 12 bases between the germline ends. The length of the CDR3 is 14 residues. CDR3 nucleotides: TGTGCCAGCAGTTTATTCCCCCCGTTAGATGAGCAGTTCTTC. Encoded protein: CASSLFPPLDEQFF. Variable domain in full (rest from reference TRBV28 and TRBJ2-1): DVKVTQSSRYLVKRTGEKVFLECVQDMDHENMFWYRQDPGLGLRLIYFSYDVKMKEKGDIPEGYSVSREKKERFSLILESASTNQTSMYLCASSLFPPLDEQFFGPGTRLTVL.

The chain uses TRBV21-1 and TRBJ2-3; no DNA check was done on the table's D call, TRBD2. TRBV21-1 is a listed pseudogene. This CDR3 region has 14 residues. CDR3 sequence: CASSRRLLTDTQYF. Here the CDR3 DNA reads TGTGCCAGCAGCAGAAGACTGCTCACAGATACGCAGTATTTT.

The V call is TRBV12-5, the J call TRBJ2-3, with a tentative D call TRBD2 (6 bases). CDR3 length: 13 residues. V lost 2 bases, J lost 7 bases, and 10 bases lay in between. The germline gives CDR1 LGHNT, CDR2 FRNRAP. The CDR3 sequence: CASGLIGTYTQYF. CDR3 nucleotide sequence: TGTGCTAGTGGTTTGATCGGGACTTATACGCAGTATTTT.

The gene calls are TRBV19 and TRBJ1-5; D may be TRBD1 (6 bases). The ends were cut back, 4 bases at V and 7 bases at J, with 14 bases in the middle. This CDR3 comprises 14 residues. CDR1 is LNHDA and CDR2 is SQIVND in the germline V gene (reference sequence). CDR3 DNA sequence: TGTGCCAGTAGTAGTAACAGGGTCAGCCAGCCCCAGCATTTT. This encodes CASSSNRVSQPQHF.

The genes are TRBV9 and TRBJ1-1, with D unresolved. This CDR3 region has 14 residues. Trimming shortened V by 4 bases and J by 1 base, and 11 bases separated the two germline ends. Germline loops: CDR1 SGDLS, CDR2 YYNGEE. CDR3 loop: CASSPHAGNTEAFF. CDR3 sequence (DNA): TGTGCCAGCAGCCCCCATGCAGGGAACACTGAAGCTTTCTTT. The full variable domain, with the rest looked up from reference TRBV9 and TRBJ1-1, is DSGVTQTPKHLITATGQRVTLRCSPRSGDLSVYWYQQSLDQGLQFLIQYYNGEERAKGNILERFSAQQFPDLHSELNLSSLELGDSALYFCASSPHAGNTEAFFGQGTRLTVV.

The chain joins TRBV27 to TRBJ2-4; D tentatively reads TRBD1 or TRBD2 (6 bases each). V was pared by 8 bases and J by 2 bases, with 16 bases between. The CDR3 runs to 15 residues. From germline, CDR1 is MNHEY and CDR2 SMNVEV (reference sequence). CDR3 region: CASSGRGGPKNIQYF. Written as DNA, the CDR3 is TGTGCCAGCTCCGGGAGAGGGGGACCCAAAAACATTCAGTACTTC.

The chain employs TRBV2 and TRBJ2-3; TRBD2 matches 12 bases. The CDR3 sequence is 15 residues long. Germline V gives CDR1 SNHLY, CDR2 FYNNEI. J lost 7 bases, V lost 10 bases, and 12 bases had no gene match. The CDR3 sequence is CATSPLAGGANTQYF. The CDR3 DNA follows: TGTGCCACCTCACCACTAGCGGGAGGTGCGAATACGCAGTATTTT.

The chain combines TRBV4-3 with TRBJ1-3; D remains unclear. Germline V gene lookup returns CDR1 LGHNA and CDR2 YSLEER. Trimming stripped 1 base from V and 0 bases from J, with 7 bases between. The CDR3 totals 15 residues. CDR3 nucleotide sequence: TGCGCCAGCAGCCAAGGATCTAGCTCTGGAAACACCATATATTTT. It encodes CASSQGSSSGNTIYF.